This entry describes one T cell receptor (beta chain). A read error may produce the germline difference seen at one junction end. Cohorts were based on clinical histories the participants reported. This sample is part of a study of blood T cell repertoires in COVID-19. The overall study: Acute and convalescent COVID-19 samples came from the United States, Italy and Spain.

Sequenced by immunoSEQ multiplex PCR; TCRdb stores in-frame clones only, minus some. The sample holds approximately 350,000 clones, less than 90% seen once. The TCR originated in a woman younger than 45 who had recovered from COVID-19. Sample: PBMCs or T cells enriched from blood (not recorded which).

The CDR3 nucleotides read TGTGCCACCAGTGATATGACAGGGGGCAAAACCTCTAGCACAAATACGCAGTATTTT. Translated: CATSDMTGGKTSSTNTQYF. The chain has TRBV24-1 and TRBJ2-3; TRBD1 aligns across 10 bases. The germline gives CDR1 KGHDR, CDR2 SFDVKD. The CDR3 extends over 19 amino acids.